Listed below are T cell receptor beta chains from one sample, sequenced in a study of Ad26.COV2.S vaccination and SARS-CoV-2 variants. TCRdb keeps only in-frame clones here, not all; method: immunoSEQ multiplex PCR. The profile shows tens of thousands of clones, 82% of them singletons. This specimen was peripheral blood, taken after recovery from COVID-19. All receptors come from a human donor who had recovered from COVID-19. CDR3s include the opening cysteine and the closing phenylalanine or tryptophan. The D gene is left open where the match is weak. Clone size is stated in some rows and not others, as once, few, many or a class when expanded.

d_gene	abundance	v_gene	len	j_gene	CDR3aa	CDR3nt
-	few	TRBV9	18	TRBJ2-2	CASSVDARGRGGPGELFF	TGTGCCAGCAGCGTAGATGCCCGGGGGAGAGGGGGCCCCGGGGAGCTGTTTTTT
TRBD1	-	TRBV5-1	15	TRBJ2-1	CASSLAGTGYNEQFF	TGCGCCAGCAGCTTGGCCGGGACAGGGTACAATGAGCAGTTCTTC
-	-	TRBV5-5	14	TRBJ2-3	CASSLGGRADTQYF	TGTGCCAGCAGCCTGGGGGGCCGGGCAGATACGCAGTATTTT
-	-	TRBV4-3	14	TRBJ2-1	CASSQDQGDNEQFF	TGCGCCAGCAGCCAAGATCAAGGCGACAATGAGCAGTTCTTC
TRBD2	-	TRBV18	20	TRBJ2-5	CASSPPGLAGGGRSGETQYF	TGTGCCAGCTCACCACCAGGACTAGCGGGAGGGGGTCGTTCCGGTGAGACCCAGTACTTC
-	-	TRBV11-2	15	TRBJ1-6	CASSSLSRTDSPLHF	TGTGCCAGCAGCTCATTATCTAGAACGGATTCACCCCTCCACTTT
TRBD2	once	TRBV28	14	TRBJ2-1	CASRLAGDYNEQFF	TGTGCCAGCAGGCTAGCGGGAGACTACAATGAGCAGTTCTTC
TRBD1	-	TRBV6-2/TRBV6-3	14	TRBJ1-5	CASSYARGLEPQHF	TGTGCCAGCAGTTACGCTAGGGGGCTGGAGCCCCAGCATTTT
TRBD2	-	TRBV4-1	17	TRBJ2-1	CASSPGLARLSYNEQFF	TGCGCCAGCAGCCCCGGACTAGCCCGACTCTCCTACAATGAGCAGTTCTTC
-	-	TRBV9	14	TRBJ2-7	CASSVGIFTYEQYF	TGTGCCAGCAGCGTAGGGATTTTCACCTACGAGCAGTACTTC
-	-	TRBV6-5	14	TRBJ2-1	CASSQTSGSDEQFF	TGTGCCAGCAGTCAAACAAGCGGGTCCGATGAGCAGTTCTTC
-	-	TRBV28	14	TRBJ2-1	CASRGGGSNNEQFF	TGTGCCAGCAGGGGAGGAGGGAGTAACAATGAGCAGTTCTTC
TRBD1	-	TRBV29-1	12	TRBJ1-1	CSEKTGTAEAFF	TGCAGCGAAAAAACCGGGACAGCGGAAGCTTTCTTT
-	-	TRBV7-8	13	TRBJ1-2	CASSLGTTNGYTF	TGTGCCAGCAGCTTAGGGACAACCAATGGCTACACCTTC
-	-	TRBV7-6	17	TRBJ2-7	CASSLVSLGGSSYEQYF	TGTGCCAGCAGCTTAGTTTCATTAGGGGGGAGCTCCTACGAGCAGTACTTC
-	-	TRBV19	15	TRBJ2-7	CASSIGREVIYEQYF	TGTGCCAGTAGTATAGGCAGGGAGGTGATCTACGAGCAGTACTTC
TRBD1	once	TRBV13	14	TRBJ1-6	CASSLDRGDSPLHF	TGTGCCAGCAGCTTAGACAGGGGCGATTCACCCCTCCACTTT
-	-	TRBV5-1	16	TRBJ2-7	CASALNPQQSSYEQYF	TGCGCCAGTGCCCTCAACCCACAGCAGAGCTCCTACGAGCAGTACTTC
-	-	TRBV6-2/TRBV6-3	16	TRBJ2-3	CASSYHLRGGGDTQYF	TGTGCCAGCAGTTACCATTTGCGGGGAGGGGGAGATACGCAGTATTTT
TRBD1	-	TRBV7-2	14	TRBJ1-2	CASSSGTGSFGYTF	TGTGCCAGCAGCTCCGGGACAGGGTCTTTTGGCTACACCTTC
-	-	TRBV9	13	TRBJ1-1	CASSVEIDTEAFF	TGTGCCAGCAGCGTAGAGATAGACACTGAAGCTTTCTTT
-	-	TRBV5-1	14	TRBJ2-7	CASSLDPVSYEQYF	TGCGCCAGCAGCTTGGACCCAGTCTCCTACGAGCAGTACTTC
TRBD1	few	TRBV2	15	TRBJ1-5	CASSFDRGEGQPQHF	TGTGCCAGCAGCTTCGACAGGGGAGAAGGTCAGCCCCAGCATTTT
-	-	TRBV29-1	13	TRBJ1-5	CSVGSDLNQPQHF	TGCAGCGTTGGCTCGGACCTCAATCAGCCCCAGCATTTT
TRBD2	-	TRBV9	16	TRBJ2-7	CASSPSGRTADWEQYF	TGTGCCAGCAGCCCTAGCGGGAGGACCGCCGATTGGGAGCAGTACTTC
-	few	TRBV9	14	TRBJ2-7	CASSVATHSYEQYF	TGTGCCAGCAGCGTAGCTACGCATTCCTACGAGCAGTACTTC
-	-	TRBV29-1	16	TRBJ2-5	CSVVRGASAQQETQYF	TGCAGCGTTGTGCGTGGAGCTAGCGCACAGCAAGAGACCCAGTACTTC
TRBD2	-	TRBV10-1	15	TRBJ2-1	CASSDGLAGINEQFF	TGCGCCAGCAGTGACGGACTAGCGGGAATCAATGAGCAGTTCTTC
-	-	TRBV5-1	11	TRBJ2-7	CASSLRYEQYF	TGCGCCAGCAGCCTTCGCTACGAGCAGTACTTC
TRBD1	-	TRBV6-6	13	TRBJ2-7	CASSLGQGGEQYF	TGTGCCAGCAGCCTGGGACAGGGAGGCGAGCAGTACTTC
-	few	TRBV6-5	14	TRBJ1-2	CASSLGGFPYGYTF	TGTGCCAGCAGTCTGGGGGGATTTCCCTATGGCTACACCTTC
-	-	TRBV5-4	17	TRBJ2-2	CASSPGAGDGDTGELFF	TGTGCCAGCAGCCCGGGGGCCGGGGACGGGGACACCGGGGAGCTGTTTTTT
TRBD1	-	TRBV12-5	16	TRBJ1-1	CASGLVIGQGVTEAFF	TGTGCTAGTGGTTTGGTAATCGGACAGGGGGTAACTGAAGCTTTCTTT
TRBD2	-	TRBV2	14	TRBJ2-3	CASSSTSGTDTQYF	TGTGCCAGCAGTTCGACTAGCGGAACAGATACGCAGTATTTT
TRBD1	-	TRBV6-5	12	TRBJ1-1	CASSFQGAEAFF	TGTGCCAGCAGTTTTCAGGGGGCTGAAGCTTTCTTT
TRBD1	medium-sized	TRBV28	16	TRBJ1-1	CASSLRTGGGSTEAFF	TGTGCCAGCAGTTTAAGGACAGGGGGCGGTTCGACTGAAGCTTTCTTT
-	-	TRBV5-4	15	TRBJ1-4	CASSLGGLTNEKLFF	TGTGCCAGCAGCTTGGGTGGGTTAACTAATGAAAAACTGTTTTTT
-	once	TRBV28	11	TRBJ1-2	CASNNRVSYTF	TGTGCCAGCAACAACAGGGTTAGCTACACCTTC
-	-	TRBV7-8	17	TRBJ1-5	CASSLVRLPGGNQPQHF	TGTGCCAGCAGCTTAGTACGTCTACCGGGAGGGAATCAGCCCCAGCATTTT
TRBD2	once	TRBV5-8	16	TRBJ2-3	CASSQTSGSPRGTQYF	TGTGCCAGCAGCCAAACTAGCGGGAGTCCTCGGGGCACGCAGTATTTT
-	-	TRBV5-1	15	TRBJ1-1	CASSLVGGQNTEAFF	TGCGCCAGCAGCTTGGTGGGAGGGCAGAACACTGAAGCTTTCTTT
-	-	TRBV5-4	14	TRBJ2-7	CASSLGGGTYEQYF	TGTGCCAGCAGCTTGGGAGGAGGAACCTACGAGCAGTACTTC
TRBD1	-	TRBV23-1	15	TRBJ2-7	CASSQSRTGYYEQYF	TGCGCCAGCAGTCAATCCCGGACAGGGTACTACGAGCAGTACTTC
-	-	TRBV5-6	15	TRBJ1-2	CASSLKERPFYGYTF	TGTGCCAGCAGCTTGAAAGAGAGGCCTTTCTATGGCTACACCTTC
TRBD1	-	TRBV11-3	16	TRBJ2-5	CASSLEGTGVTETQYF	TGTGCCAGCAGCTTAGAGGGGACAGGGGTGACGGAGACCCAGTACTTC
-	-	TRBV21-1	12	TRBJ2-1	CASTYGRPEQFF	TGTGCCAGCACCTACGGGAGGCCCGAGCAGTTCTTC
-	-	TRBV10-1	13	TRBJ1-1	CASSLDRLGEAFF	TGCGCCAGCAGTCTCGACAGGCTTGGTGAAGCTTTCTTT
-	-	TRBV12-5	12	TRBJ1-1	CASGPRPAEAFF	TGTGCTAGTGGCCCTCGTCCCGCTGAAGCTTTCTTT
TRBD2	few	TRBV5-4	15	TRBJ2-1	CASSRLAGGGDEQFF	TGTGCCAGCAGCCGACTAGCGGGAGGGGGGGATGAGCAGTTCTTC
TRBD1	few	TRBV19	14	TRBJ1-5	CASSRQGGNQPQHF	TGTGCCAGTAGTCGACAGGGGGGCAATCAGCCCCAGCATTTT
-	-	TRBV27	15	TRBJ2-1	CASSPRVILYNEQFF	TGTGCCAGCAGTCCCCGAGTGATTTTATACAATGAGCAGTTCTTC
TRBD2	-	TRBV19	15	TRBJ2-7	CASSPSGTSSYEQYF	TGTGCCAGTAGTCCAAGTGGGACTAGCTCCTACGAGCAGTACTTC
-	few	TRBV10-1	12	TRBJ2-7	CASSGTGYEQYF	TGCGCCAGCAGCGGGACTGGGTACGAGCAGTACTTC
TRBD2	many	TRBV5-1	17	TRBJ2-3	CASSSGLAGIQSDTQYF	TGCGCCAGCAGCTCGGGACTAGCGGGAATTCAGTCAGATACGCAGTATTTT